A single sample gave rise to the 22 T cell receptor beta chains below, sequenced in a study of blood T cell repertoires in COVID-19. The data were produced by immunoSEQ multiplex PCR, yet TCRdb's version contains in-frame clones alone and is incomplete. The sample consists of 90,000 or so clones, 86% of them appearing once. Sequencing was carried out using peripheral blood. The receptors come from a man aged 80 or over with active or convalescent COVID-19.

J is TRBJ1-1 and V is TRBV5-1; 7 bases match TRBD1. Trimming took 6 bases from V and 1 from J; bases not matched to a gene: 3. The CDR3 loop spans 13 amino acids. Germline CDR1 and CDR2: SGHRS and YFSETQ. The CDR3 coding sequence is TGCGCCAGCAACTACAGGGGGAACACTGAAGCTTTCTTT. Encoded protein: CASNYRGNTEAFF.

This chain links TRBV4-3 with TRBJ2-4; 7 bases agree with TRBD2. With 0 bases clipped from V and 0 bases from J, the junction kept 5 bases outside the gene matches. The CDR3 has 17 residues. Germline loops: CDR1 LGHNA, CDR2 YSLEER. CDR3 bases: TGCGCCAGCAGCCAAGATTGGCGGGAGAGAGCCAAAAACATTCAGTACTTC. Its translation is CASSQDWRERAKNIQYF.

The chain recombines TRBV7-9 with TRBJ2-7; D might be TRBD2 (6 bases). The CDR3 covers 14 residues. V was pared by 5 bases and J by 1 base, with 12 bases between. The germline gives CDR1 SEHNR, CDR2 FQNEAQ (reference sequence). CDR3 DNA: TGTGCCAGCAGCCCGGGAGTATCTTCCTACGAGCAGTACTTC. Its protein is CASSPGVSSYEQYF.

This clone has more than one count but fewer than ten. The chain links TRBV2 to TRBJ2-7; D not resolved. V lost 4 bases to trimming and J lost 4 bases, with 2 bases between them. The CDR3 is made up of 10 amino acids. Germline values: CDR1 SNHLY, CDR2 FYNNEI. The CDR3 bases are TGTGCCAGCAGTGCATACGAGCAGTACTTC. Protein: CASSAYEQYF.

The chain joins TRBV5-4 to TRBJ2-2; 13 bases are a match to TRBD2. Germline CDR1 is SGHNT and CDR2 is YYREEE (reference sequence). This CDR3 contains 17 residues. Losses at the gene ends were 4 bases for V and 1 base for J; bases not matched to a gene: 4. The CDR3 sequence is CASSPGLAGENTGELFF. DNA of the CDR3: TGTGCCAGCAGCCCCGGACTAGCGGGAGAGAACACCGGGGAGCTGTTTTTT.

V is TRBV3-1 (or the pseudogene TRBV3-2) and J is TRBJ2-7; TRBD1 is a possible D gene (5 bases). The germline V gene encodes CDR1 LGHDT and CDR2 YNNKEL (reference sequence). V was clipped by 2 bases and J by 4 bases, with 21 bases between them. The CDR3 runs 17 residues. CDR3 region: CASSQRSKRTRKYEQYF. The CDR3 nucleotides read TGTGCCAGCAGCCAAAGATCAAAGAGGACAAGGAAGTACGAGCAGTACTTC.

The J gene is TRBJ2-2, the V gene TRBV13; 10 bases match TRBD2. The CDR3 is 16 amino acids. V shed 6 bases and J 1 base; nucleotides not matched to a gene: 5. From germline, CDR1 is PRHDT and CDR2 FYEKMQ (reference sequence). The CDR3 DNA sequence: TGTGCCAGCAGTCGCGGGACTAGCGTGAACACCGGGGAGCTGTTTTTT. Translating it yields CASSRGTSVNTGELFF.

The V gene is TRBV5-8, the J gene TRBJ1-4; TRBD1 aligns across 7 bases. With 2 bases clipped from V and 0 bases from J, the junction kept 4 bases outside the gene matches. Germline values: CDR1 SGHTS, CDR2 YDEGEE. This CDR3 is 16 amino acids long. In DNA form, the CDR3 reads TGTGCCAGCAGCTTAGGACAGGCTGCAACTAATGAAAAACTGTTTTTT. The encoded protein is CASSLGQAATNEKLFF.

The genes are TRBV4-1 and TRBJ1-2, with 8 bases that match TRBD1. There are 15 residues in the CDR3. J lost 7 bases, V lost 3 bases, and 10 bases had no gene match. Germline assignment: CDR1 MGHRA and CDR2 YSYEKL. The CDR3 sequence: CASSHYNQGAGGYTF. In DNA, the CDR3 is TGCGCCAGCAGCCACTATAACCAGGGGGCGGGTGGCTACACCTTC.

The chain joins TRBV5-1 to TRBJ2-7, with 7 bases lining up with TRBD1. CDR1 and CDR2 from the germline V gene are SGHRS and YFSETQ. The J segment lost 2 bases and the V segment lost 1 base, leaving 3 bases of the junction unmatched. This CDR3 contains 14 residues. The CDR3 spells CASSLTGVTYEQYF. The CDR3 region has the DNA TGCGCCAGCAGCTTGACAGGGGTAACCTACGAGCAGTACTTC.

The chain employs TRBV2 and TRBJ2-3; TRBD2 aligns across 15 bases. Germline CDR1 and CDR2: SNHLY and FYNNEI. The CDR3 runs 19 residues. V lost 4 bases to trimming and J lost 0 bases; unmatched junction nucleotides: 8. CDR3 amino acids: CASSGGLAGGSTSTDTQYF. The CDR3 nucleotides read TGTGCCAGCAGTGGGGGACTAGCGGGAGGATCGACTAGCACAGATACGCAGTATTTT.

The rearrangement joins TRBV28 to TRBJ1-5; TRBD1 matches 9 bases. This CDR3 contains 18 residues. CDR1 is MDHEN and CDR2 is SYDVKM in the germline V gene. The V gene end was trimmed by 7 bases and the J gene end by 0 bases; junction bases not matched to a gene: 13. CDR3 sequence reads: CASTLTGTGTLSNQPQHF. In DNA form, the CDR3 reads TGTGCCAGCACCTTAACCGGGACAGGGACCCTTAGCAATCAGCCCCAGCATTTT.

CDR3 sequence (DNA): TGTGCCAGCCGACAGGGAGGTGGCTACACCTTC. This encodes CASRQGGGYTF. The J gene is TRBJ1-2, the V gene TRBV12-3 or TRBV12-4; 7 nucleotides match TRBD1. Unmatched junction bases numbered 4, after V lost 8 bases and J lost 7 bases. This CDR3 is built from 11 residues.

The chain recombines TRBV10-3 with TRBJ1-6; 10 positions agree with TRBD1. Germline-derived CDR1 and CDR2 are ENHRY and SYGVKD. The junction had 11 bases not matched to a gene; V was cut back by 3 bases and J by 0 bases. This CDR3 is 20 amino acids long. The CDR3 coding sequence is TGTGCCATCAGTGAATACCCCGGGACAGGGGTTAGCTCCTATAATTCACCCCTCCACTTT. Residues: CAISEYPGTGVSSYNSPLHF.

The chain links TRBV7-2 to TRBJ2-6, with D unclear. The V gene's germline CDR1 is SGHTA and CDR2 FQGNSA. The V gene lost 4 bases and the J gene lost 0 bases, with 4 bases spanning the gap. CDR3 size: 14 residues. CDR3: CASSSRSGANVLTF. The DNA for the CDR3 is TGTGCCAGCAGCTCGCGCTCTGGGGCCAACGTCCTGACTTTC. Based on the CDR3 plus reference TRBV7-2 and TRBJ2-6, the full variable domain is GAGVSQSPSNKVTEKGKDVELRCDPISGHTALYWYRQSLGQGLEFLIYFQGNSAPDKSGLPSDRFSAERTGGSVSTLTIQRTQQEDSAVYLCASSSRSGANVLTFGAGSRLTVL.

The CDR3 DNA reads as TGTGCCAGCAGTAGTACAGGGACAACTAATGAAAAACTGTTTTTT. Encoded protein: CASSSTGTTNEKLFF. The chain couples TRBV27 to TRBJ1-4, with a tentative D call TRBD1 (6 bases). CDR1 is MNHEY, CDR2 SMNVEV, per germline (reference sequence). This CDR3 region has 15 residues. The germline V and J ends were trimmed by 5 bases and 0 bases, with 10 bases remaining between them.

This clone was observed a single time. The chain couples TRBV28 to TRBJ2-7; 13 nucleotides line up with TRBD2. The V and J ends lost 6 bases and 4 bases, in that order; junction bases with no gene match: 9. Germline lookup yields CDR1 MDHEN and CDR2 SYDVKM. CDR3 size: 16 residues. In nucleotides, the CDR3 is TGTGCCAGCAGCCCCCGACTAGCGGGAGGCCAATACGAGCAGTACTTC. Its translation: CASSPRLAGGQYEQYF.

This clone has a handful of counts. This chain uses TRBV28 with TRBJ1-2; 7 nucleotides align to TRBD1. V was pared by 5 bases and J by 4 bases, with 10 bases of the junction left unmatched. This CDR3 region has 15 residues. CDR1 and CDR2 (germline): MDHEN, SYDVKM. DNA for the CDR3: TGTGCCAGCAGTCTGGGGCCCGACAGGGCCTATGGCTACACCTTC. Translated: CASSLGPDRAYGYTF.

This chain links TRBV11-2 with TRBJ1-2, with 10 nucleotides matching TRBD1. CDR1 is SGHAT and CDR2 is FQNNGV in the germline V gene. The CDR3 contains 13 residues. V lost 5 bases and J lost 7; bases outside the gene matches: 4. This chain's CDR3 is CASSRDRGLGYTF. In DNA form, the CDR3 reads TGTGCCAGCAGCCGTGACAGGGGGCTTGGCTACACCTTC.

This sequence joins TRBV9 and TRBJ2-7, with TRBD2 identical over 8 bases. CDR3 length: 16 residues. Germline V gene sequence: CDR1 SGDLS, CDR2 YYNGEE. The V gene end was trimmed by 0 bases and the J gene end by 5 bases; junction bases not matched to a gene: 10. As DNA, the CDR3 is TGTGCCAGCAGCGTAGCCCAAAGCGGGAGTTTCCACGAGCAGTACTTC. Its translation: CASSVAQSGSFHEQYF. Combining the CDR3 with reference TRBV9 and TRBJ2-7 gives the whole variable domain DSGVTQTPKHLITATGQRVTLRCSPRSGDLSVYWYQQSLDQGLQFLIQYYNGEERAKGNILERFSAQQFPDLHSELNLSSLELGDSALYFCASSVAQSGSFHEQYFGPGTRLTVT.

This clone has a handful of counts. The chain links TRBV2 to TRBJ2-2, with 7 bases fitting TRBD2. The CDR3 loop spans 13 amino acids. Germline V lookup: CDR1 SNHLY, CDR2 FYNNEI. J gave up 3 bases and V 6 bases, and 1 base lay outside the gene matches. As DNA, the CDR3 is TGTGCCAGCAGGGGGGGGTACACCGGGGAGCTGTTTTTT. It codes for CASRGGYTGELFF.

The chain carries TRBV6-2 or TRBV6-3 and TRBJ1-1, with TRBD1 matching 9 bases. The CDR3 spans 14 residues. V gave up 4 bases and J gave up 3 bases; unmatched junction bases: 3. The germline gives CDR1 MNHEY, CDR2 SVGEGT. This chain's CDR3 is CASSSGQGYTEAFF. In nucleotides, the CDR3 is TGTGCCAGCAGTTCGGGACAGGGATACACTGAAGCTTTCTTT.